Each of the 4 T cell receptor beta chains below was sequenced from the same sample in a study of blood T cell repertoires in COVID-19. Here immunoSEQ multiplex PCR was the method, and the copy in TCRdb shows in-frame clones only, minus some. Seen here are a few hundred thousand clones, approximately 91% observed once, and the top ten hold approximately 12%. Sequencing input: peripheral blood. These receptors were taken from a woman aged 55-70 years with acute or convalescent COVID-19.

The chain uses TRBV6-2 or TRBV6-3 and TRBJ2-2; 7 bases map to TRBD2. The CDR3 consists of 16 residues. J gave up 5 bases and V 0 bases, and 6 bases lay outside the gene matches. Germline assignment: CDR1 MNHEY and CDR2 SVGEGT. The CDR3 reads CASSYSRGRGTGELFF. The CDR3 DNA sequence: TGTGCCAGCAGTTACTCGAGAGGGAGGGGTACCGGGGAGCTGTTTTTT.

The chain's CDR3 is CASKGTGPDTQYF. The CDR3 region has the DNA TGTGCCAGCAAAGGGACAGGGCCAGATACGCAGTATTTT. The chain employs TRBV6-6 and TRBJ2-3, with 9 bases aligning to TRBD1. The CDR3 runs 13 residues. Germline trimming cut 7 bases from V and 4 bases from J; bases unmatched to any gene: 3. Germline V gene lookup returns CDR1 MNHNY and CDR2 SVGAGI (reference sequence).

This clone was counted a few times. The chain is built from TRBV24-1 and TRBJ1-1; D unclear. The CDR3 has 13 residues. Germline V gene lookup returns CDR1 KGHDR and CDR2 SFDVKD. The germline V and J ends were trimmed by 2 bases and 1 base, with 4 bases remaining between them. As DNA, the CDR3 is TGTGCCACCAGTGATTCGAGGAACACTGAAGCTTTCTTT. It encodes CATSDSRNTEAFF.

The chain employs TRBV27 and TRBJ2-7, with 9 bases matching TRBD1. Germline V gene lookup returns CDR1 MNHEY and CDR2 SMNVEV (reference sequence). The trim removed 6 bases at V and 0 bases at J, leaving 6 bases unmatched. The CDR3 runs 15 residues. In DNA form, the CDR3 reads TGTGCCAGCAGCTTTTCGGGACAGGGCTCCTACGAGCAGTACTTC. It is translated as CASSFSGQGSYEQYF.